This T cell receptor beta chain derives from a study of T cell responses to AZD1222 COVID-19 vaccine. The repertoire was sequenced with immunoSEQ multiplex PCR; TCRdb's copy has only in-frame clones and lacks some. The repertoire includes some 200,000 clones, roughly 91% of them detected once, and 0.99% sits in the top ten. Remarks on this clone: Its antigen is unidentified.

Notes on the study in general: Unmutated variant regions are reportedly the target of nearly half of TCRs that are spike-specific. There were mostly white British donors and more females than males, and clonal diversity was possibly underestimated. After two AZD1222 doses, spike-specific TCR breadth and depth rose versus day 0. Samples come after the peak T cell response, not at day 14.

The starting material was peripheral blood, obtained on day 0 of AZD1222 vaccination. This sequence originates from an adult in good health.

The CDR3, as DNA: TGTGCCAGCAGCCAAGTGCCGATACAGGGACCTAATGAAAAACTGTTTTTT. It translates to CASSQVPIQGPNEKLFF. The gene calls are TRBV3-1 (or the pseudogene TRBV3-2) and TRBJ1-4; D is possibly TRBD1 (6 bases). Trimming took off 1 base at V and 3 bases at J, with 15 bases between the two ends. CDR1 LGHDT and CDR2 YNNKEL come from the germline V gene (reference sequence). This CDR3 spans 17 amino acids.